This T cell receptor (beta chain) stems from a study of blood T cell repertoires in COVID-19. Study overall: PBMCs, B-cell-depleted T cells, or T cells were the source of the cDNA or gDNA that made up the material.

In the original workflow: Researchers report that nucleated cell counts were estimated from reference gene primer amplification. TCRdb's copy holds only in-frame clones and misses some; the assay was immunoSEQ multiplex PCR. The V and J calls and clone size are taken from that table; D and trimming were inferred from the DNA. The sample holds roughly 82,000 clones; about 83% are singletons and the top ten take more than 15%. Germline-derived CDR1 and CDR2 are MNHEY and SVGAGI. The CDR3 contains 14 residues. V lost 7 bases to trimming and J lost 6 bases; unmatched junction nucleotides: 9. The chain uses TRBV6-5 and TRBJ2-7; 10 bases fit TRBD1. This TCR was sampled from a woman aged 60-75 years with acute or convalescent COVID-19. The sample taken for sequencing was peripheral blood. CDR3 loop: CASTPRQGAGEQYF. The CDR3 DNA sequence: TGTGCCAGCACTCCCCGACAGGGGGCGGGCGAGCAGTACTTC.